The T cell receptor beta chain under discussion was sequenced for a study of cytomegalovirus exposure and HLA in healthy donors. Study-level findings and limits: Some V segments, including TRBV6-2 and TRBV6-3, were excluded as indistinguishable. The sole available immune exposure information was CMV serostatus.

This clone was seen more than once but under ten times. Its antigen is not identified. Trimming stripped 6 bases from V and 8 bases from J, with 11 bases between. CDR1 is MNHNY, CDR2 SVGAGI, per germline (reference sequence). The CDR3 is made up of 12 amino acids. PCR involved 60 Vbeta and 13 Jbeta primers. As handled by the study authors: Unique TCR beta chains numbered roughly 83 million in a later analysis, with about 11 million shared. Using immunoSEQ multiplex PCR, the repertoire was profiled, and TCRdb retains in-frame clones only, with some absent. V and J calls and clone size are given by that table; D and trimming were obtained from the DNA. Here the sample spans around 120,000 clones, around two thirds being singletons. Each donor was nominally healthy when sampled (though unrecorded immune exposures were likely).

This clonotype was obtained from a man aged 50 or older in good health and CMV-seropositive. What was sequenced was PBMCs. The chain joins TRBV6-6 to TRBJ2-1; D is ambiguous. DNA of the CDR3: TGTGCCAGCAGGTACCCCTCCGATGAGCAGTTCTTC. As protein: CASRYPSDEQFF.